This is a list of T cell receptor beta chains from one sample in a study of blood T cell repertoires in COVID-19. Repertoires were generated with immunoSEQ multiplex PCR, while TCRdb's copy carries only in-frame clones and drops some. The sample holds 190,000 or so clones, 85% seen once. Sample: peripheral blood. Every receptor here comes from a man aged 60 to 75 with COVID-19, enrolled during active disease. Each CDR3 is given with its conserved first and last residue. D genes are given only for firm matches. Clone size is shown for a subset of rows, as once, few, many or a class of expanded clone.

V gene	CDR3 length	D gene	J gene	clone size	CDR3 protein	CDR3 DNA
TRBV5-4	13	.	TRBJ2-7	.	CASSSETANEQYF	TGTGCCAGCAGCTCGGAGACCGCAAACGAGCAGTACTTC
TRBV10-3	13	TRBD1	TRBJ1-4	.	CAISGQGNEKLFF	TGTGCCATCAGTGGACAGGGGAATGAAAAACTGTTTTTT
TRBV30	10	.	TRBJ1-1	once	CAWVVNEAFF	TGTGCCTGGGTCGTTAATGAAGCTTTCTTT
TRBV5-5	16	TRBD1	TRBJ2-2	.	CASSKWGQGLSGELFF	TGTGCCAGCAGCAAATGGGGACAGGGACTGTCCGGGGAGCTGTTTTTT
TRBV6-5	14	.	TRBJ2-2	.	CASMYPRESGELFF	TGTGCCAGCATGTACCCTCGGGAGAGCGGGGAGCTGTTTTTT
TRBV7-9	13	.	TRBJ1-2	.	CASFREGNYGYTF	TGTGCCAGCTTCCGTGAGGGTAACTATGGCTACACCTTC
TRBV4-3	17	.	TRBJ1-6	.	CASSQDRLSSYNSPLHF	TGCGCCAGCAGCCAAGACAGGTTATCCTCCTATAATTCACCCCTCCACTTT
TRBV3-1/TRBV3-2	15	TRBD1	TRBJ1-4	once	CASSPADRDGEKLFF	TGTGCCAGCAGCCCCGCCGACAGGGACGGTGAAAAACTGTTTTTT
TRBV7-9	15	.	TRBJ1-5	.	CASSLGTAMNQPQHF	TGTGCCAGCAGCTTAGGGACAGCGATGAATCAGCCCCAGCATTTT
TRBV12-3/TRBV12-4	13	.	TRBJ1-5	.	CASSAGWNQPQHF	TGTGCCAGCAGCGCAGGGTGGAATCAGCCCCAGCATTTT
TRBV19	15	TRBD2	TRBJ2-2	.	CASRWRESEYEELFF	TGTGCCAGTAGGTGGCGGGAGAGCGAGTACGAGGAGCTGTTTTTT
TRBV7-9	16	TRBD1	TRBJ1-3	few	CASSLGISQGANTIYF	TGTGCCAGCAGCTTAGGAATATCACAGGGGGCCAACACCATATATTTT
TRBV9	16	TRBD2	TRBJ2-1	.	CASSLHGSGRAGEQFF	TGTGCCAGCAGCCTCCACGGTAGCGGGAGGGCGGGTGAGCAGTTCTTC
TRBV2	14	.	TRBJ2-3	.	CASDLARGTDTQYF	TGTGCCAGCGACCTAGCGCGGGGCACAGATACGCAGTATTTT
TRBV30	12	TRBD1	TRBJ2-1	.	CAWSRQGDEQFF	TGTGCCTGGAGTAGACAGGGGGATGAGCAGTTCTTC
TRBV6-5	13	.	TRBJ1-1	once	CASSYSKGTEAFF	TGTGCCAGCAGTTACTCTAAGGGGACTGAAGCTTTCTTT
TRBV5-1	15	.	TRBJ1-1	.	CASSLDVGAGTEAFF	TGCGCCAGCAGCTTGGACGTAGGGGCTGGCACTGAAGCTTTCTTT
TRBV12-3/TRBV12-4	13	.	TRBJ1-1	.	CASSLAQVAEAFF	TGTGCCAGCAGTTTAGCGCAGGTCGCTGAAGCTTTCTTT
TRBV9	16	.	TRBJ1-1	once	CASSVGSTALNTEAFF	TGTGCCAGCAGCGTAGGCTCGACAGCACTGAACACTGAAGCTTTCTTT
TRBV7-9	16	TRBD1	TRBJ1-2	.	CASSSTGTGGHYGYTF	TGTGCCAGCAGCTCCACCGGGACAGGGGGTCACTATGGCTACACCTTC
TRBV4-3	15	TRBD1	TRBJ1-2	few	CASSPRVTGGLGYTF	TGCGCCAGCAGCCCCCGAGTGACAGGGGGCCTTGGCTACACCTTC
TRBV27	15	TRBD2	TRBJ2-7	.	CASSSPGGEFYEQYF	TGTGCCAGCAGTTCGCCCGGGGGGGAATTCTACGAGCAGTACTTC
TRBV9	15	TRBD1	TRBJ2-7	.	CASSVGQGEAYEQYF	TGTGCCAGCAGCGTAGGACAGGGGGAGGCCTACGAGCAGTACTTC
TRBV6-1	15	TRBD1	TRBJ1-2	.	CASSEASDRGYGYTF	TGTGCCAGCAGTGAAGCGTCGGACAGGGGCTATGGCTACACCTTC
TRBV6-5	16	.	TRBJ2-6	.	CASSYSTVSGANVLTF	TGTGCCAGCAGTTACTCGACAGTCTCTGGGGCCAACGTCCTGACTTTC
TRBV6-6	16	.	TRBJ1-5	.	CASSYVTGTSNQPQHF	TGTGCCAGCAGTTACGTAACAGGGACGAGCAATCAGCCCCAGCATTTT